This T cell receptor (beta chain) is from a study of CD8+ T cells in alopecia areata. Study background: Once tofacitinib had been taken for 6 to 18 months, 6 months off drug followed.

Study-wide results and caveats: Especially in alopecia totalis/universalis, lesional scalp showed greater clonality than normal scalp did.

Extracted RNA was reverse transcribed into cDNA, the sequencing template. Profiling relied on immunoSEQ multiplex PCR, and the TCRdb table lists in-frame clones only, not all of them. The table shows some 150,000 clones, with about 60% occurring only once. V lost 3 bases, J lost 3 bases, and 9 bases lay in between. Germline-derived CDR1 and CDR2 are SNHLY and FYNNEI. This CDR3 has 14 amino acids. With respect to this clone: What it binds is not known.

The TCR comes from a human donor with alopecia areata. Sequenced material: CD4+ T cells sorted from blood, taken at week 0. The rearrangement uses TRBV2 and TRBJ2-4; D unclear. The CDR3 here is CASSESTLKNIQYF. Written as DNA, the CDR3 is TGTGCCAGCAGTGAGTCCACGCTCAAAAACATTCAGTACTTC.